The clone carrying this T cell receptor beta chain was recorded only once. This sample was included in a study of blood T cell repertoires in COVID-19. Whole-study context: Italy, Spain and the United States were the sources of the convalescent and acute COVID-19 samples. The cDNA or gDNA used as material had been derived from T cells, B-cell-depleted T cells, or PBMCs.

V lost 4 bases to trimming and J lost 2 bases; unmatched junction nucleotides: 5. Germline V gene sequence: CDR1 SGHNT, CDR2 YYREEE (reference sequence). This CDR3 is 14 amino acids long. Per the original data handling: From reference gene primer amplification, estimates of nucleated cell counts were derived. Produced via immunoSEQ multiplex PCR; TCRdb's table is partial and in-frame only. That table furnishes V, J and clone size, whereas the DNA furnished D and trimming. The data hold some 100,000 clones, with approximately 89% observed a single time. This clonotype was obtained from a middle-aged man with acute or convalescent COVID-19. Sequencing input: peripheral blood. The chain employs TRBV5-4 and TRBJ2-5, with 7 bases fitting TRBD1. This CDR3 reads CASSLGTVQETQYF. CDR3 DNA: TGTGCCAGCAGCCTCGGGACAGTACAAGAGACCCAGTACTTC.